This T cell receptor (beta chain) was profiled in a study of low-dose radiotherapy and immunotherapy resistance in tumors. With V trimmed by 4 bases and J by 3 bases, 9 bases remained unmatched. The germline V gene has CDR1 SGDLS and CDR2 YYNGEE. This CDR3 has 17 residues. Primers used for first-strand cDNA, a TRAV- and TRBV-specific set, covered both alpha and beta chains. TCR amplification used roughly 20 PCR cycles, a constant-region primer and a V-primer adapter. TCRdb used MiXCR to reprocess the reads, holding one entry per CDR3 protein. Among 12,000 to 15,000 distinct CDR3 sequences listed, about 70% were seen once.

This chain links TRBV9 with TRBJ2-1, with TRBD2 matching 11 bases. The TCR sequence derives from a human donor with advanced metastatic prostate, ovarian, gallbladder or colorectal cancer (not recorded which). This table probably holds off-target reads from a library built for another chain. CDR3 DNA sequence: TGTGCCAGCAGCCTCGTAGCGGGGGGGTTGGTCTACAATGAGCAGTTCTTC. Protein: CASSLVAGGLVYNEQFF.